The sequence of this T cell receptor beta chain was determined in a study of T cells in Graves' hyperthyroidism and ophthalmopathy (dated by TCRdb to between 2017 and 2020). As for the study more broadly: Peripheral blood was collected at initial diagnosis, before any treatment. To identify distinguishing TCR V-J signatures, a discovery cohort of 90 to 100 patients was used, comprising 43 with Graves' ophthalmopathy and some 57 with stable Graves' hyperthyroidism. Prospective prediction of ophthalmopathy was tested in an independent validation cohort of about 19 hyperthyroidism patients and around 16 patients who later progressed to ophthalmopathy. The approximately 100 discovery patients were randomly divided into training and test sets at a 7:3 ratio. In addition, the study compared T-cell repertoires in thyroid tissue and in blood from several Graves' hyperthyroidism patients. After blood sampling, hyperthyroidism patients were treated with methimazole at a starting dose of 30 mg daily, and ophthalmopathy patients were treated with high-dose intravenous methylprednisolone. The paper describes TCR Vbeta CDR3 sequencing of 130 to 150 peripheral blood samples, made up of 43 ophthalmopathy patients, approximately 73 hyperthyroidism patients and 17 progressor patients.

This clonotype was seen a few times. It has no known antigen specificity. Per-base qualities were not stored, and no clone one base away is much larger. Graves' hyperthyroidism was defined as stable when no progression to ophthalmopathy occurred over 18 months of follow-up. The hyperthyroidism patients were between 18 and 65 years old and newly diagnosed, with a disease duration of less than 2 months. The study excluded patients with uncontrolled infections, other autoimmune diseases, pregnancy or lactation. Clinical symptoms, serum thyroxine and TRAb, thyroid ultrasound, and orbital computed tomography formed the basis for the diagnoses. PBMCs were separated from 10 ml of fresh peripheral blood using Ficoll-Paque density gradient centrifugation. Trizol reagent was used to extract total RNA, and RNA quality was then checked on an Agilent 2100 Bioanalyzer. The TCR beta CDR3 regions were amplified from the RNA transcripts. For the first round of RT-PCR on the TCR CDR3, the HTBI primer set was used together with the Qiagen OneStep RT-PCR kit. Libraries were constructed in a second round of multiplex PCR, after which size selection and purification were carried out. The libraries were sequenced on an Illumina HiSeq2000 using paired-end 100 bp reads. On the authors' methods: SOAPnuke was used to process the raw data, removing reads that contained adapters or uncalled bases, had a mean Phred below 15, or lacked an exact match to the constant primer or identifier. COPE v1.2.5 was used to merge high-quality paired reads, and clonotypes were defined as unique nucleotide sequences. MiTCR v1.1 was used to align the clonotypes against IMGT TRBV, TRBD and TRBJ reference segments. Analysis was restricted to V-J combinations with a frequency above 0.0001, which covered roughly 99% of repertoires. A TCS score was defined as the ratio of F50 (clonal expansion) to E x V (chaos), with BLOSUM62-based TCRdist applied between CDR3 peptides within each V-J. Welch's t-statistics and random forest reduced several hundred V-J features to about 13, which were used in a naive Bayes classifier (R e1071). TCRdb passed the public sequencing reads through fastp at Q25 and MiXCR, retaining productive beta sequences. Every distinct CDR3 protein forms one entry, paired with its most common genes and DNA. These V and J calls are TCRdb output, not the study's own analysis. This sample is represented by 300,000 to 450,000 distinct CDR3 sequences; approximately 15% of them were singletons. About 31% of the sample goes to the ten largest clones.

The research as a whole found: In validation, the model predicted progression to ophthalmopathy with roughly 66% sensitivity and roughly 75% specificity, a median of around six months before onset. Most expanded thyroid clonotypes (frequency above 0.001) were also found in blood, which suggests that blood repertoires may mirror thyroid immune responses. A 13 V-J signature model separated ophthalmopathy from stable hyperthyroidism, with roughly 88% sensitivity and roughly 81% specificity in cross-validation and 80%/75% in testing. No statistical method was used to fix the sample size in advance, and group allocation was not hidden from the investigators.

Sequenced input: blood. The sequence came from a woman aged 25 to 45 with Graves' hyperthyroidism.

The CDR3 reads as follows: CASSHGQGEETQYF. The DNA reads as follows: TGTGCCAGCAGCCACGGACAGGGTGAAGAGACCCAGTACTTC. Recombination linked TRBV6-1 to TRBJ2-5; 8 of the junction bases match TRBD1. At the junction V is shortened by 6 bases and J by 3 bases; bases outside the gene matches: 6. Including the terminal cysteine and phenylalanine, the CDR3 comprises 14 residues. This entry keeps only the CDR3 DNA: 42 bases, framed from base 1. CDR1 MNHNS and CDR2 SASEGT were looked up in the germline V gene.